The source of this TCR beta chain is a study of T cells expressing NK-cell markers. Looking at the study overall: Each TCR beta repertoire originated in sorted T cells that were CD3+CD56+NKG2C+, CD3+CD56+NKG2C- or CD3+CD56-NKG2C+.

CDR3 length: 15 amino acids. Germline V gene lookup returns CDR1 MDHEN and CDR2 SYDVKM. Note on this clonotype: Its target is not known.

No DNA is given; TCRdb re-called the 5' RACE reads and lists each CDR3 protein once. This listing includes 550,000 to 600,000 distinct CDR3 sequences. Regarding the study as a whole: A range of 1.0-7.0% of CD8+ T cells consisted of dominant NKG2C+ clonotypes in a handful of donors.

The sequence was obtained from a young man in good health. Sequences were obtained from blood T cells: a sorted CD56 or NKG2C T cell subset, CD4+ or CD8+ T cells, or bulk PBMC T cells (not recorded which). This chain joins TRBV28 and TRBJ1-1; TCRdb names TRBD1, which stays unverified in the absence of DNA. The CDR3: CASRAQGTGNTEAFF. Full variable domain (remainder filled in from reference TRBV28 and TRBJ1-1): DVKVTQSSRYLVKRTGEKVFLECVQDMDHENMFWYRQDPGLGLRLIYFSYDVKMKEKGDIPEGYSVSREKKERFSLILESASTNQTSMYLCASRAQGTGNTEAFFGQGTRLTVV.